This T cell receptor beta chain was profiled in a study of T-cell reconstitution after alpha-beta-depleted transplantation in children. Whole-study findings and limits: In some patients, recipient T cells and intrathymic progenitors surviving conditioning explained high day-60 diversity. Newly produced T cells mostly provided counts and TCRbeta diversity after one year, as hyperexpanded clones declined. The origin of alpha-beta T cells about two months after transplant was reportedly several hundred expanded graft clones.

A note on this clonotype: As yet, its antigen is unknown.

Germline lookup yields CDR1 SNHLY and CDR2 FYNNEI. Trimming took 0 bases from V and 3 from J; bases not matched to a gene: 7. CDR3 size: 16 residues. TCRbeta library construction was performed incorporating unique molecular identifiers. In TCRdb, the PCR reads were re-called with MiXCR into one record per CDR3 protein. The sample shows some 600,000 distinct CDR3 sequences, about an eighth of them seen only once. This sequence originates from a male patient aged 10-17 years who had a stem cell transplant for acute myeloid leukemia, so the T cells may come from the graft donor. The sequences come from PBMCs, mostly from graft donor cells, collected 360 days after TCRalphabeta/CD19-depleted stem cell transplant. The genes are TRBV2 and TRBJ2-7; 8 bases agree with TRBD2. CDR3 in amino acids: CASSEARVAGLYEQYF. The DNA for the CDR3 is TGTGCCAGCAGTGAAGCGCGAGTAGCGGGACTCTACGAGCAGTACTTC.